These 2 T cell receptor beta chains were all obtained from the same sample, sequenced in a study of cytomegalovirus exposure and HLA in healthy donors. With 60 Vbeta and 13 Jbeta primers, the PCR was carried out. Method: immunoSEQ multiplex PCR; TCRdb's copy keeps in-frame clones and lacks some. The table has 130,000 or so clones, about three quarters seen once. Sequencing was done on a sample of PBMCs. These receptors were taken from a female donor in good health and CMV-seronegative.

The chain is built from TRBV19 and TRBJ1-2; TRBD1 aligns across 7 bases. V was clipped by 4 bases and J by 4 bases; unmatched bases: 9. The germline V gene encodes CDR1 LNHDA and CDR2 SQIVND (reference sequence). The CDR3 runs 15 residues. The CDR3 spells CASSTGQPLAYGYTF. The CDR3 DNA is TGTGCCAGTAGTACGGGACAGCCCCTCGCCTATGGCTACACCTTC.

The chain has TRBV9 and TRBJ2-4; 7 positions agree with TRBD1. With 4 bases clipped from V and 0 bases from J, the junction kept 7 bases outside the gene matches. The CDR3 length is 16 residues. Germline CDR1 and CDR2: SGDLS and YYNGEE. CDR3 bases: TGTGCCAGCAGCCAGGGGGTTTCCCTAGCCAAAAACATTCAGTACTTC. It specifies CASSQGVSLAKNIQYF. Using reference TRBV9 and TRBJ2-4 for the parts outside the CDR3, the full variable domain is DSGVTQTPKHLITATGQRVTLRCSPRSGDLSVYWYQQSLDQGLQFLIQYYNGEERAKGNILERFSAQQFPDLHSELNLSSLELGDSALYFCASSQGVSLAKNIQYFGAGTRLSVL.